The 28 T cell receptor beta chains listed next were all sequenced from one sample in a study of T-cell reconstitution after alpha-beta-depleted transplantation in children. TCRbeta library construction was performed incorporating unique molecular identifiers. TCRdb re-derived calls from the PCR reads in MiXCR, one entry per CDR3 protein. The data hold a few hundred thousand distinct CDR3 sequences, with roughly a quarter observed a single time. The input for sequencing was PBMCs, taken before TCRalphabeta/CD19-depleted stem cell transplant. The receptors come from a boy in the first two years of life with Wiskott-Aldrich syndrome, due to receive a stem cell transplant.

The CDR3 loop reads CASSQTARTYNEQFF. In nucleotides, the CDR3 is TGTGCCAGCAGTCAAACAGCTAGAACCTACAATGAGCAGTTCTTC. This chain joins TRBV28 and TRBJ2-1; D is unresolved. In germline, CDR1 is MDHEN, CDR2 SYDVKM. V lost 5 bases, J lost 2 bases, and 13 bases lay in between. The CDR3 sequence is 15 residues long.

The chain joins TRBV5-5 to TRBJ2-5; 9 bases map to TRBD2. Germline CDR1 is SGHKS and CDR2 is YYEKEE (reference sequence). J gave up 5 bases and V 6 bases, and 8 bases lay outside the gene matches. The length of the CDR3 is 14 residues. CDR3: CASIRTSGRETQYF. Here the CDR3 DNA reads TGTGCCAGCATCCGAACTAGCGGGCGGGAGACCCAGTACTTC.

The rearrangement links TRBV4-1 to TRBJ2-2; 7 bases map to TRBD1. Germline lookup yields CDR1 MGHRA and CDR2 YSYEKL. This CDR3 has 16 residues. The junction had 6 bases not matched to a gene; V was cut back by 3 bases and J by 2 bases. CDR3 sequence reads: CASSHSDRSNTGELFF. CDR3 DNA: TGCGCCAGCAGCCACTCGGACAGGTCCAACACCGGGGAGCTGTTTTTT.

This clonotype was found a few times. This chain connects TRBV28 to TRBJ2-3, with TRBD2 as a possible D gene (5 bases). Trimming left V 5 bases short and J 2 bases short, with 8 bases between. Germline values: CDR1 MDHEN, CDR2 SYDVKM. This CDR3 spans 13 amino acids. The CDR3 spells CASSLRDTDTQYF. In nucleotides, the CDR3 is TGTGCCAGCAGTCTTCGGGACACAGATACGCAGTATTTT.

The chain recombines TRBV6-6 with TRBJ2-3; D may be TRBD1 (6 bases). The CDR3 loop spans 13 amino acids. CDR1 and CDR2 (germline): MNHNY, SVGAGI (reference sequence). Trimming pared 7 bases from V and 4 bases from J, leaving 12 bases between. The CDR3 here is CASMAGDADTQYF. CDR3 nucleotides: TGTGCCAGCATGGCAGGGGATGCAGATACGCAGTATTTT.

In its sample, this clonotype was seen a few times. The rearrangement links TRBV20-1 to TRBJ1-1; 10 bases are a match to TRBD1. V shed 5 bases and J 2 bases; nucleotides not matched to a gene: 5. The germline V gene encodes CDR1 DFQATT and CDR2 SNEGSKA (reference sequence). The CDR3 covers 14 residues. The CDR3 spells CSAGDRGANTEAFF. The CDR3 DNA reads TGCAGTGCTGGGGACAGGGGCGCCAACACTGAAGCTTTCTTT.

In DNA, the CDR3 is TGTGCCAGCAGCAAGGGGGATTTTCACACCGGGGAGCTGTTTTTT. Protein: CASSKGDFHTGELFF. The chain employs TRBV21-1 and TRBJ2-2; the D segment call TRBD1 is taken from the table without a DNA check. TRBV21-1 is a recognized pseudogene. There are 15 residues in the CDR3.

The genes are TRBV7-2 and TRBJ2-5; TRBD2 agrees at 13 bases. This CDR3 region has 17 residues. V dropped 0 bases and J dropped 4; count of bases not matched to a gene: 5. CDR1 and CDR2 (germline): SGHTA, FQGNSA. The CDR3 DNA reads TGTGCCAGCAGCTTAGCGCCACTAGCGGGAGGGCCAGAGACCCAGTACTTC. This gives the protein CASSLAPLAGGPETQYF.

A note on this clonotype: It may be a read error: a sequence one base away is much more abundant. The V call is TRBV2, the J call TRBJ2-1, with a weak D call TRBD2 (6 bases). The length of the CDR3 is 15 residues. Germline V lookup: CDR1 SNHLY, CDR2 FYNNEI. Trimming removed 6 bases at V and 0 bases at J, with 12 bases between. CDR3 loop: CASSVAASSYNEQFF. The CDR3 DNA sequence: TGTGCCAGCAGCGTAGCGGCAAGCTCCTACAATGAGCAGTTCTTC.

CDR3 residues: CASSLSFQGGEKLFF. CDR3 coding DNA: TGTGCCAGCAGCTTGTCTTTCCAGGGGGGGGAAAAACTGTTTTTT. The V and J genes are TRBV5-4 and TRBJ1-4, with TRBD1 matching over 7 bases. Germline CDR1 SGHNT, CDR2 YYREEE (reference sequence). V gave up 1 base and J gave up 8 bases; unmatched junction bases: 8. The CDR3 contains 15 residues. Filled out from reference TRBV5-4 and TRBJ1-4, the complete variable domain reads ETGVTQSPTHLIKTRGQQVTLRCSSQSGHNTVSWYQQALGQGPQFIFQYYREEENGRGNFPPRFSGLQFPNYSSELNVNALELDDSALYLCASSLSFQGGEKLFFGSGTQLSVL.

The rearrangement uses TRBV20-1 and TRBJ2-1; TRBD2 aligns across 13 bases. The CDR3 contains 16 residues. Per germline, CDR1 DFQATT and CDR2 SNEGSKA (reference sequence). The junction had 9 bases not matched to a gene; V was cut back by 0 bases and J by 10 bases. This chain's CDR3 is CSARDRTSGRSREQFF. CDR3 nucleotide sequence: TGCAGTGCTAGAGACCGGACTAGCGGGAGATCTCGCGAGCAGTTCTTC.

The gene calls are TRBV5-1 and TRBJ1-4; D is ambiguous. The CDR3 spans 13 residues. Germline lookup yields CDR1 SGHRS and CDR2 YFSETQ. The V end was cut by 5 bases, the J end by 10 bases, with 15 bases between. This chain's CDR3 is CASRAIRMGKLFF. The CDR3 DNA is TGCGCCAGCAGGGCAATCCGGATGGGAAAACTGTTTTTT. Using reference TRBV5-1 and TRBJ1-4 for the parts outside the CDR3, the full variable domain is KAGVTQTPRYLIKTRGQQVTLSCSPISGHRSVSWYQQTPGQGLQFLFEYFSETQRNKGNFPGRFSGRQFSNSRSEMNVSTLELGDSALYLCASRAIRMGKLFFGSGTQLSVL.

The rearrangement links TRBV27 to TRBJ2-7; 11 bases align to TRBD2. The CDR3 consists of 14 residues. V was pared by 6 bases and J by 5 bases, with 6 bases of the junction left unmatched. Germline V CDR1 and CDR2: MNHEY, SMNVEV (reference sequence). CDR3 in amino acids: CASSPSGRSNEQYF. CDR3 sequence (DNA): TGTGCCAGCAGCCCTAGCGGGAGGTCCAACGAGCAGTACTTC.

The rearrangement links TRBV29-1 to TRBJ1-1; D is unresolved. V was pared by 5 bases and J by 0 bases, with 16 bases between. The CDR3 is 15 amino acids. Germline assignment: CDR1 SQVTM and CDR2 ANQGSEA. DNA of the CDR3: TGCAGCGTTTCAAGAGATCCTGCTATGAACACTGAAGCTTTCTTT. Its translation: CSVSRDPAMNTEAFF.

V is TRBV20-1 and J is TRBJ2-3, with 7 bases fitting TRBD2. Germline trimming cut 0 bases from V and 9 bases from J; bases unmatched to any gene: 12. Germline V lookup: CDR1 DFQATT, CDR2 SNEGSKA (reference sequence). The CDR3 runs to 15 residues. The CDR3 here is CSARDRRTSVVTQYF. In DNA form, the CDR3 reads TGCAGTGCTAGAGATCGAAGGACTAGTGTGGTCACGCAGTATTTT.

The chain couples TRBV3-1 to TRBJ2-3; D gene unclear. CDR3 length: 14 residues. V was clipped by 4 bases and J by 1 base, with 9 bases between them. Germline V gives CDR1 LGHDT, CDR2 YNNKEL (reference sequence). The CDR3 nucleotides read TGTGCCAGCAGCCGATTTCGGGGCACAGATACGCAGTATTTT. This sequence encodes CASSRFRGTDTQYF.

This clonotype was detected a few times. The rearrangement links TRBV7-9 to TRBJ1-6; 8 bases fit TRBD1. With 4 bases clipped from V and 7 bases from J, the junction kept 6 bases outside the gene matches. The CDR3 loop spans 15 amino acids. Germline V gene sequence: CDR1 SEHNR, CDR2 FQNEAQ (reference sequence). The DNA of the CDR3 is TGTGCCAGCAGCTCTGGACAGGGTGCGAATTCACCCCTCCACTTT. This codes for CASSSGQGANSPLHF.

This chain uses TRBV2 with TRBJ1-1; the D gene is possibly TRBD1 (6 bases). Trimming cost V 1 base and J 4 bases, with 13 bases left between them. The germline V gene has CDR1 SNHLY and CDR2 FYNNEI. The CDR3 contains 15 residues. The CDR3 sequence: CASSEGGGVGTEAFF. DNA for the CDR3: TGTGCCAGCAGTGAAGGTGGGGGCGTAGGCACTGAAGCTTTCTTT.

The chain joins TRBV13 to TRBJ2-3, with 14 bases lining up with TRBD2. The V gene's germline CDR1 is PRHDT and CDR2 FYEKMQ (reference sequence). The CDR3 is 16 residues long. Trimming took 8 bases from V and 1 from J; bases not matched to a gene: 5. In DNA form, the CDR3 reads TGTGCCAGCCGACTAGCGGGAGGGAAACGCACAGATACGCAGTATTTT. As protein: CASRLAGGKRTDTQYF.

This clonotype occurred a few times. The gene calls are TRBV2 and TRBJ2-5; the D gene is possibly TRBD1 (5 bases). The CDR3 consists of 14 residues. V was shortened by 9 bases and J by 5 bases, with 19 bases between the two germline ends. In germline, CDR1 is SNHLY, CDR2 FYNNEI. This CDR3 is CASRYSGLVETQYF. As DNA, the CDR3 is TGTGCCAGTCGATACTCAGGGTTGGTGGAGACCCAGTACTTC.

The table lists this clonotype with a few counts. The V gene is TRBV5-1, the J gene TRBJ2-1; 10 nucleotides line up with TRBD2. The CDR3 is 15 residues long. Per the germline V gene, CDR1 is SGHRS and CDR2 is YFSETQ. The V gene end was trimmed by 5 bases and the J gene end by 5 bases; junction bases not matched to a gene: 7. CDR3 amino acids: CASSFTTSGNNEQFF. DNA for the CDR3: TGCGCCAGCAGTTTTACTACTAGCGGGAACAATGAGCAGTTCTTC.

The V call is TRBV5-1, the J call TRBJ1-1, with 9 bases identical to TRBD1. V gave up 2 bases and J gave up 3 bases; unmatched junction bases: 2. This CDR3 contains 14 residues. Germline CDR1 is SGHRS and CDR2 is YFSETQ. The CDR3 spells CASSFGTGYTEAFF. The CDR3 nucleotides are TGCGCCAGCAGCTTCGGGACAGGGTACACTGAAGCTTTCTTT.

CDR3 in DNA: TGTGCTAGTGCTCTAGGTGGGACTAGCGGGGGTCGGGAGCTGTTTTTT. Protein product: CASALGGTSGGRELFF. The chain recombines TRBV12-5 with TRBJ2-2; 14 bases fit TRBD2. Germline assignment: CDR1 LGHNT and CDR2 FRNRAP. This CDR3 is built from 16 residues. V shed 7 bases and J 9 bases; nucleotides not matched to a gene: 10.

This clonotype has only a few counts. This chain connects TRBV28 to TRBJ2-5; D is unresolved. The CDR3 contains 14 residues. Germline CDR1 is MDHEN and CDR2 is SYDVKM. Trimming removed 5 bases at V and 1 base at J, with 11 bases between. The CDR3 sequence: CASSPPGSQETQYF. In nucleotides, the CDR3 is TGTGCCAGCAGTCCCCCTGGCAGCCAAGAGACCCAGTACTTC.

V and J are TRBV3-1 and TRBJ2-3, with TRBD2 matching 15 bases. CDR1 and CDR2 (germline): LGHDT, YNNKEL (reference sequence). Trimming removed 1 base from V and 7 bases from J; junction bases left unmatched: 6. The CDR3 loop spans 17 amino acids. The CDR3 nucleotides read TGTGCCAGCAGCCAAGCCGGACTAGCGGGAGGGCCTTATACGCAGTATTTT. Translated, it gives CASSQAGLAGGPYTQYF.

This chain joins TRBV5-6 and TRBJ2-1, with 8 positions matching TRBD1. Losses at the gene ends were 4 bases for V and 6 bases for J; bases not matched to a gene: 15. The CDR3 sequence is 17 residues long. CDR1 is SGHDT, CDR2 YYEEEE, per germline. CDR3 coding DNA: TGTGCCAGCAGCCAATTAAACCGGGACAGGCATTTCAATGAGCAGTTCTTC. It is translated as CASSQLNRDRHFNEQFF.

The chain combines TRBV11-2 with TRBJ1-1; a weak D match, TRBD1 (5 bases). V shed 3 bases and J shed 0 bases, with 8 bases lying between them. This CDR3 is 14 amino acids long. Germline V gene sequence: CDR1 SGHAT, CDR2 FQNNGV. CDR3 sequence (DNA): TGTGCCAGCAGCTTTGACAGTTTGAACACTGAAGCTTTCTTT. Residues: CASSFDSLNTEAFF.

This chain links TRBV5-5 with TRBJ2-7, with D tentatively TRBD1 or TRBD2 (5 bases each). V shed 4 bases and J shed 0 bases, with 14 bases lying between them. The CDR3 spans 15 residues. Germline V gene data show CDR1 as SGHKS and CDR2 as YYEKEE (reference sequence). This chain's CDR3 is CASSPRGPLSYEQYF. DNA of the CDR3: TGTGCCAGCAGCCCCCGGGGACCACTCTCCTACGAGCAGTACTTC. Full variable domain (remainder filled in from reference TRBV5-5 and TRBJ2-7): DAGVTQSPTHLIKTRGQQVTLRCSPISGHKSVSWYQQVLGQGPQFIFQYYEKEERGRGNFPDRFSARQFPNYSSELNVNALLLGDSALYLCASSPRGPLSYEQYFGPGTRLTVT.